This TCR beta chain was identified during a study of T cell responses to AZD1222 COVID-19 vaccine (dated by TCRdb to the early 2020s). Looking at the study overall: A total of about 230 trial participants underwent TCR sequencing, of whom some 210 received two doses of AZD1222 and about 25 received two doses of the MenACWY control vaccine. Enrollment into the trials was organized by age into subgroups of 18-55, 56-69 and 70-plus years, and those subgroups contained roughly 140, 27 and 60 TCR-sequenced participants, respectively.

At the junction V is shortened by 7 bases and J by 10 bases, with 22 bases in between. The germline V gene encodes CDR1 MNHEY and CDR2 SVGAGI. Its CDR3 holds 14 amino acids, cysteine through phenylalanine. Only the CDR3 portion is preserved as DNA: 42 bases, with reading frame beginning at the first base. The CDR3 regions of human TCRbeta chains were analyzed by immunosequencing. Regarding the original processing steps: Repertoire TCRs were checked for matches against a reference library of SARS-CoV-2-specific TCRs that had been generated using the MIRA antigen-specificity platform. Breadth was defined as the fraction of unique TCRs that were SARS-CoV-2-associated, and depth was defined as the fraction of total T cells that were SARS-CoV-2-associated. Using the MIRA data, each spike-specific TCR was assigned both to the spike region to which the TCR was reactive and to a CD4 or CD8 class. Log10-transformed breadth and depth values were compared by one-way ANOVA with Sidak's multiple comparisons tests. TCRdb took this table from immuneACCESS and kept in-frame rearrangements with V and J called. Such tables lack part of the clones; where checked against another copy, unresolved V genes explain under half of the gap, and the rest is unexplained. The V and J calls and the clone size are those of that table, but D and trimming were determined from the DNA. This sample comprises 120,000 to 150,000 clones, roughly four fifths of them detected only once. 3.5% to 5% of the sample is in the top ten clones.

Points the paper makes about the study in general: The vaccine-associated CD4 TCRs covered the entire spike protein, and the dominant responses fell in regions 160-218 and 743-854. The 56-69-year group was small, and its depth increase did not reach significance, likely because of low power. Conclusions about previously exposed vaccinees are limited because only a handful of AZD1222 recipients were SARS-CoV-2 seropositive at baseline. Epitopes outside the regions mutated in the B.1.351 and B.1.1.7 variants were reportedly recognized by nearly half of the unique spike-specific TCRs. Because no day 14 peak-response samples were available, repertoires were characterized only after the peak T cell response. Most participants were white British and females outnumbered males, and the authors suggested that clonal diversity may have been underestimated. A significant rise in spike-specific TCR breadth and depth was observed after two AZD1222 doses relative to day 0 and relative to MenACWY recipients.

The time point label corresponds to: baseline before first vaccination. Per the publication, the treatment or condition label means: meningococcal conjugate vaccine given as trial control. Vaccinee samples came from UK trials COV001 and COV002, including a single-blind randomized controlled phase 2/3 trial of AZD1222 (ChAdOx1 nCoV-19) in healthy adults. For TCRbeta chain sequencing, PBMC samples from trial participants were taken at day 0 and at day 28 after the second dose. With regard to this clone: Its recognized antigen is unknown. Per-nucleotide qualities are absent, and no much larger clonotype sits a single base away.

The sequence is built from TRBV6-5 and TRBJ1-1, with TRBD1 perhaps the D gene, on 5 matching bases. Specimen: peripheral blood, collected on day 0 of MenACWY control vaccination. This receptor was obtained from an adult in good health. The bases are TGTGCCAGCAAAGTCGACAGAAGTGTATCGAGAGCTTTCTTT. This sequence encodes CASKVDRSVSRAFF.